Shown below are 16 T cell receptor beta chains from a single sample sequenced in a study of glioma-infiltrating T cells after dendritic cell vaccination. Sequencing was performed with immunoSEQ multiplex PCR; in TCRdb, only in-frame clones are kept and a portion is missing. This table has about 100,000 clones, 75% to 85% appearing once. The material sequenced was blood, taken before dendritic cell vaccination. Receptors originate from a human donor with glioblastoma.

In nucleotides, the CDR3 is TGTGCCAGCAGTTACGGGGGGGCCCGCACAGATACGCAGTATTTT. Translated, it gives CASSYGGARTDTQYF. The chain links TRBV6-5 to TRBJ2-3, with TRBD2 as a possible D gene (7 bases). This CDR3 has 15 residues. V lost 2 bases, J lost 1 base, and 10 bases lay in between. Germline CDR1 and CDR2: MNHEY and SVGAGI.

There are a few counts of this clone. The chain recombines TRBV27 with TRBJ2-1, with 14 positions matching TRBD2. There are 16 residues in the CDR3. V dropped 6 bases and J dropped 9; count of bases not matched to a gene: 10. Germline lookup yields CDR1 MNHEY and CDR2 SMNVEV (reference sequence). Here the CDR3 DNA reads TGTGCCAGCAGATCTTCGACTAGCGGGAGGGCCGGTGAGCAGTTCTTC. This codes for CASRSSTSGRAGEQFF.

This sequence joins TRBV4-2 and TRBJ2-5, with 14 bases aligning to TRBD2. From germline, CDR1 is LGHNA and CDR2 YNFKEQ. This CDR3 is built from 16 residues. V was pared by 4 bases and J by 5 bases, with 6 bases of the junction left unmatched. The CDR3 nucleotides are TGTGCCAGCAGCCCCGGGACTAGCGGGAGTGGTGAGACCCAGTACTTC. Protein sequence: CASSPGTSGSGETQYF.

The CDR3 sequence: CASSLDPGGGEKLFF. The CDR3 DNA follows: TGCGCCAGCAGCTTGGACCCGGGGGGAGGAGAAAAACTGTTTTTT. V is TRBV5-1 and J is TRBJ1-4; D might be TRBD1 (5 bases). The CDR3 has 15 residues. CDR1 SGHRS and CDR2 YFSETQ come from the germline V gene. V shed 0 bases and J shed 8 bases, with 14 bases lying between them.

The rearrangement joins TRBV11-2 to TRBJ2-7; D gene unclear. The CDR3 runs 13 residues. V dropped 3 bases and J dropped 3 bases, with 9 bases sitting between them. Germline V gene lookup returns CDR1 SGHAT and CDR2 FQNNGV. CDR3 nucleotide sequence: TGTGCCAGCAGCTTCAAAGAGAACTACGAGCAGTACTTC. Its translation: CASSFKENYEQYF.

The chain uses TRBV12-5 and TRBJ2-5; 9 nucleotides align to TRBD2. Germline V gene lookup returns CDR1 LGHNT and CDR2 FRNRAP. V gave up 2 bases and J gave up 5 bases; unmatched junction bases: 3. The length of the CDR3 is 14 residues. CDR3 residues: CASGLWLAGETQYF. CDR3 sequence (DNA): TGTGCTAGTGGTTTGTGGCTAGCGGGGGAGACCCAGTACTTC.

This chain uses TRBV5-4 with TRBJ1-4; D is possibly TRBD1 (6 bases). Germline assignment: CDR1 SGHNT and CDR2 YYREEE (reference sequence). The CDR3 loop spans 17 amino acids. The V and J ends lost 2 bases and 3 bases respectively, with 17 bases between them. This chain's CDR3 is CASSLKVGGQSNEKLFF. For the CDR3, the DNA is TGTGCCAGCAGCTTAAAGGTCGGTGGACAGTCTAATGAAAAACTGTTTTTT. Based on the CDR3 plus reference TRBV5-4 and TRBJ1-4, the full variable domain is ETGVTQSPTHLIKTRGQQVTLRCSSQSGHNTVSWYQQALGQGPQFIFQYYREEENGRGNFPPRFSGLQFPNYSSELNVNALELDDSALYLCASSLKVGGQSNEKLFFGSGTQLSVL.

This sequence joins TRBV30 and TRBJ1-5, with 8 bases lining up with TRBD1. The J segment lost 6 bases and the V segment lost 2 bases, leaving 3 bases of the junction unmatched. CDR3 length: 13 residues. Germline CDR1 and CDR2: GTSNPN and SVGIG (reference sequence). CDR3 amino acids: CAWSPGGTQPQHF. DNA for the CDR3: TGTGCCTGGAGTCCAGGGGGCACTCAGCCCCAGCATTTT.

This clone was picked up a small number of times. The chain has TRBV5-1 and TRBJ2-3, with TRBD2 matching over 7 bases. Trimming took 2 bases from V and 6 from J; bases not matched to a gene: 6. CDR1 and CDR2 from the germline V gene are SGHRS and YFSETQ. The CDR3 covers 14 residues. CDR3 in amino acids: CASSFGLVPDTQYF. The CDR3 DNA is TGCGCCAGCAGCTTCGGACTAGTCCCGGATACGCAGTATTTT.

CDR3 DNA sequence: TGTGCCATCAGTGACCGTCCGGGAGATACGCAGTATTTT. Residues: CAISDRPGDTQYF. V and J are TRBV10-3 and TRBJ2-3, with unresolved D. The ends were cut back, 3 bases at V and 5 bases at J, with 9 bases in the middle. In germline, CDR1 is ENHRY, CDR2 SYGVKD. This CDR3 contains 13 residues.

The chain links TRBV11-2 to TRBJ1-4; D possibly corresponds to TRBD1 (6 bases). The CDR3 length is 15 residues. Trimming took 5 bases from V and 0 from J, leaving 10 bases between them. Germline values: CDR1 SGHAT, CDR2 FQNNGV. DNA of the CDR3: TGTGCCAGCAGCGCAGGGGCAGCAACTAATGAAAAACTGTTTTTT. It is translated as CASSAGAATNEKLFF.

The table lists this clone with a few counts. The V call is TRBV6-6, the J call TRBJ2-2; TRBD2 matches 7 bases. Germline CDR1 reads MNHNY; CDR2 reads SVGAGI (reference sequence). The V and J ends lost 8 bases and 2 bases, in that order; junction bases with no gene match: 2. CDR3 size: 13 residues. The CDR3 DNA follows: TGTGCCAGCGGGGACTACAACACCGGGGAGCTGTTTTTT. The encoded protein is CASGDYNTGELFF.

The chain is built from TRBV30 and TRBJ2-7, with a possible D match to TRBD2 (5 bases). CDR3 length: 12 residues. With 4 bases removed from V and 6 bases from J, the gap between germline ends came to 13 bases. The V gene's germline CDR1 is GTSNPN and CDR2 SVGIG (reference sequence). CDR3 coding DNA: TGTGCCTGGAACGAGGGTAGGTCCGAGCAGTACTTC. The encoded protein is CAWNEGRSEQYF.

CDR3 residues: CASSLAGTGELFF. The DNA of the CDR3 is TGTGCCAGCAGCTTGGCAGGGACCGGGGAGCTGTTTTTT. The V and J genes are TRBV5-4 and TRBJ2-2; D is possibly TRBD1 (5 bases). This CDR3 comprises 13 residues. V was pared by 0 bases and J by 5 bases, with 5 bases between. The germline V gene encodes CDR1 SGHNT and CDR2 YYREEE (reference sequence).

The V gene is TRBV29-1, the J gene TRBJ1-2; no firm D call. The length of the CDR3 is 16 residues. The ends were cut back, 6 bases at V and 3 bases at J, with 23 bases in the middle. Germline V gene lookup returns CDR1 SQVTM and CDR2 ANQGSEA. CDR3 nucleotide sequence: TGCAGCGTCGCAGTACCCCGCGACCAGAGGCACTATGGCTACACCTTC. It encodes CSVAVPRDQRHYGYTF. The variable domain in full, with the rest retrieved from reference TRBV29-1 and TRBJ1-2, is SAVISQKPSRDICQRGTSLTIQCQVDSQVTMMFWYRQQPGQSLTLIATANQGSEATYESGFVIDKFPISRPNLTFSTLTVSNMSPEDSSIYLCSVAVPRDQRHYGYTFGSGTRLTVV.

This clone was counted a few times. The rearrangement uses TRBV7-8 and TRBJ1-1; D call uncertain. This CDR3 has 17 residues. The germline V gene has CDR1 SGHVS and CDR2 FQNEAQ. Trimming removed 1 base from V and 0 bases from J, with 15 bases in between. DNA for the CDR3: TGTGCCAGCAGCTTAGATTCGGCAGCGAAAATGAACACTGAAGCTTTCTTT. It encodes CASSLDSAAKMNTEAFF.